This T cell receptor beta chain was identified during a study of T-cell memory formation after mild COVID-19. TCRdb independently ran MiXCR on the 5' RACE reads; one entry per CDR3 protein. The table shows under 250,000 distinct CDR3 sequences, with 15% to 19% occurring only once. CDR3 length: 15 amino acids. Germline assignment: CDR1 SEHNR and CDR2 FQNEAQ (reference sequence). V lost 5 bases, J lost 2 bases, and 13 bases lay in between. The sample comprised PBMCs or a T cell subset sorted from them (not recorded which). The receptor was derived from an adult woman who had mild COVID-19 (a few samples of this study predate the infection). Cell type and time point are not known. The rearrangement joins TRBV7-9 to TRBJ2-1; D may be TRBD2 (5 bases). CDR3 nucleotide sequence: TGTGCCAGCAGCCCCCGCCCAGCGGCCTACAATGAGCAGTTCTTC. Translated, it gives CASSPRPAAYNEQFF.